Detailed here is one T cell receptor (beta chain). V lost 0 bases, J lost 4 bases, and 2 bases stayed unmatched. In germline, CDR1 is SGDLS, CDR2 YYNGEE. The CDR3 loop spans 15 amino acids. This specimen comes from a study of blood T cell repertoires in COVID-19. Method: immunoSEQ multiplex PCR; TCRdb's copy keeps in-frame clones and lacks some. The data hold about 160,000 clones, with 92% observed a single time. The gene calls are TRBV9 and TRBJ2-3, with 10 bases aligning to TRBD2. Sequencing was done on a sample of peripheral blood. The sequence came from a young man with COVID-19, enrolled during active disease. The CDR3 spells CASSVVGLAADTQYF. DNA of the CDR3: TGTGCCAGCAGCGTAGTAGGACTAGCGGCAGATACGCAGTATTTT. The full variable domain, completed using reference TRBV9 and TRBJ2-3, is DSGVTQTPKHLITATGQRVTLRCSPRSGDLSVYWYQQSLDQGLQFLIQYYNGEERAKGNILERFSAQQFPDLHSELNLSSLELGDSALYFCASSVVGLAADTQYFGPGTRLTVL.